Sequencing of this T cell receptor beta chain was carried out in a study of blood T cell repertoires in COVID-19. This CDR3 has 13 amino acids. The germline CDR1 and CDR2 sequences are KGHDR and SFDVKD. V was clipped by 1 base and J by 3 bases, with 5 bases between them. In this sample, this clone turned up once. Participants were aged about 18 to 90 years from about two dozen US areas. TCRdb keeps only in-frame clones here, not all; method: immunoSEQ multiplex PCR. The table records 150,000 to 250,000 clones, roughly 82% of them present only once. The receptor was derived from a man aged 35 to 55 who had recovered from COVID-19. Sample: PBMCs or T cells enriched from blood (not recorded which). V usage is TRBV24-1 and J usage is TRBJ1-2, with D unclear. The CDR3, as DNA: TGTGCCACCAGTGATTTCAGTGACTATGGCTACACCTTC. Translating gives CATSDFSDYGYTF.